The 20 T cell receptor beta chains presented below share a single source sample, sequenced in a study of a mutant IDH1 vaccine in newly diagnosed glioma (dated by TCRdb to the early 2020s). The sample's time point label, in plain terms: week 35, safety follow-up. A 20-mer mutant IDH1 peptide at 300 micrograms in Montanide made up each vaccine dose, which was injected subcutaneously together with topical imiquimod. The library was made by the immunoSEQ multiplex PCR assay. Here the immuneACCESS table is served through TCRdb, limited to in-frame sequences with V and J called. Missing clones are a known gap in these copies; in checked studies unresolved V genes cover under half, and the rest lacks a known reason. The sample table records roughly 30,000 clones; over 65% of these occur just once. The leading ten clones occupy around 11% of the sample. Antigen specificity for these receptors is unknown.

This material consisted of PBMCs, taken from a glioma patient whose treatment included an IDH1 peptide vaccine. The source of these receptors is a woman aged 40 to 50 with glioma.

The V and J genes are TRBV4-1 and TRBJ2-3; D is unclear. Trimming took off 0 bases at V and 0 bases at J, with 13 bases between the two ends. CDR3 length: 17 residues. Germline V gives CDR1 MGHRA, CDR2 YSYEKL. This CDR3 reads CASSQDGSLRSTDTQYF. In DNA, the CDR3 is TGCGCCAGCAGCCAAGACGGGTCCTTGCGGAGCACAGATACGCAGTATTTT.

The V gene is TRBV11-2, the J gene TRBJ2-7; 7 bases align to TRBD1. J was trimmed by 3 bases and V by 3 bases; bases with no gene match: 2. The germline CDR1 and CDR2 sequences are SGHAT and FQNNGV. This CDR3 has 13 residues. CDR3 DNA sequence: TGTGCCAGCAGCTTCGACAGGGACTACGAGCAGTACTTC. This gives the protein CASSFDRDYEQYF.

The chain carries TRBV7-9 and TRBJ1-1; D gene ambiguous. The germline V and J ends were trimmed by 5 bases and 4 bases, with 11 bases remaining between them. Germline CDR1 and CDR2: SEHNR and FQNEAQ (reference sequence). The CDR3 covers 13 residues. The CDR3 coding sequence is TGTGCCAGCAGCCCTAGAAGCCCCACTGAAGCTTTCTTT. Protein: CASSPRSPTEAFF.

This chain joins TRBV5-1 and TRBJ2-2; 7 nucleotides match TRBD2. The CDR3 spans 17 residues. The V gene end was trimmed by 1 base and the J gene end by 7 bases; junction bases not matched to a gene: 13. The germline CDR1 and CDR2 sequences are SGHRS and YFSETQ. DNA of the CDR3: TGCGCCAGCAGCTTGCCGCCTAGCGGAACTGGGCACGGGGAGCTGTTTTTT. Translating gives CASSLPPSGTGHGELFF.

The V gene is TRBV6-1, the J gene TRBJ1-1; maybe TRBD1 (6 bases). CDR3 size: 12 residues. V gave up 8 bases and J gave up 7 bases, with 14 bases separating them. Germline lookup yields CDR1 MNHNS and CDR2 SASEGT. CDR3 coding DNA: TGTGCCAGCTGGCTGGGGGCAGGTGAAGCTTTCTTT. It specifies CASWLGAGEAFF.

The rearrangement joins TRBV19 to TRBJ1-2; no reliable D call. CDR3 length: 14 amino acids. V lost 2 bases to trimming and J lost 2 bases, with 9 bases between them. Germline V gives CDR1 LNHDA, CDR2 SQIVND (reference sequence). The CDR3 nucleotides read TGTGCCAGTAGTATACTCGGTCTAAACTATGGCTACACCTTC. It is translated as CASSILGLNYGYTF.

This clone has a handful of counts. At one of its ends the junction is not consistent with the germline gene, which may arise from a read error. The V call is TRBV11-2, the J call TRBJ1-5; 11 nucleotides agree with TRBD1. Germline V gene data show CDR1 as SGHAT and CDR2 as FQNNGV. CDR3 size: 15 residues. This CDR3 is CASSPRTGGKQPQHF. CDR3 nucleotide sequence: TGTGCCAGCAGCCCCCGGACAGGGGGCAAACAGCCCCAGCATTTT.

This clone has more than one count but fewer than ten. This chain uses TRBV10-1 with TRBJ2-1, with D hard to call. V was pared by 0 bases and J by 10 bases, with 10 bases between. The CDR3 loop spans 13 amino acids. In germline, CDR1 is WNHNN, CDR2 SYGVQD (reference sequence). CDR3 protein: CASSESYLSEQFF. The CDR3 DNA reads as TGCGCCAGCAGTGAGTCGTACCTCAGCGAGCAGTTCTTC.

J is TRBJ2-2 and V is TRBV6-5; D is possibly TRBD1 (5 bases). The CDR3 contains 13 residues. V was trimmed by 8 bases and J by 6 bases, leaving 13 bases between them. Looked up from germline, CDR1 is MNHEY and CDR2 is SVGAGI. CDR3 residues: CASVGHEAGELFF. CDR3 coding DNA: TGTGCCAGCGTCGGACACGAGGCCGGGGAGCTGTTTTTT.

The count of this clone is one. The J gene is TRBJ1-3, the V gene TRBV10-3, with TRBD1 identical over 8 bases. The CDR3 consists of 15 residues. J was trimmed by 4 bases and V by 6 bases; bases with no gene match: 8. CDR1 and CDR2 from the germline V gene are ENHRY and SYGVKD. In DNA, the CDR3 is TGTGCCATCAGCCCAGGGGGCCCCCTCGGAAACACCATATATTTT. It encodes CAISPGGPLGNTIYF.

The chain carries TRBV5-6 and TRBJ1-4; 7 bases align to TRBD1. This CDR3 contains 15 residues. The V gene's germline CDR1 is SGHDT and CDR2 YYEEEE. After removal of 2 bases from V and 8 bases from J, the junction contained 9 bases not matched to a gene. CDR3 bases: TGTGCCAGCAGCTTCCCGACAGGGAGTGGGGAAAAACTGTTTTTT. As protein: CASSFPTGSGEKLFF.

The rearrangement links TRBV7-6 to TRBJ1-3; possible D gene TRBD1, 5 bases. CDR1 and CDR2 from the germline V gene are SGHVS and FNYEAQ. This CDR3 is 16 amino acids long. V was shortened by 1 base and J by 0 bases, with 10 bases between the two germline ends. The CDR3 is CASSLEPDNSGNTIYF. CDR3 sequence (DNA): TGTGCCAGCAGCTTAGAGCCGGACAACTCTGGAAACACCATATATTTT.

J is TRBJ1-2 and V is TRBV29-1; TRBD1 is a possible D gene (6 bases). V was trimmed by 6 bases and J by 5 bases, leaving 10 bases between them. Germline-derived CDR1 and CDR2 are SQVTM and ANQGSEA. The CDR3 runs 11 residues. DNA for the CDR3: TGCAGCGTAGTGACAGGATATGGCTACACCTTC. Translating gives CSVVTGYGYTF.

The chain couples TRBV19 to TRBJ2-1; tentative D call: TRBD2 (5 bases). Trimming pared 4 bases from V and 9 bases from J, leaving 13 bases between. Germline V lookup: CDR1 LNHDA, CDR2 SQIVND (reference sequence). This CDR3 has 13 residues. DNA of the CDR3: TGTGCCAGTAGTAAGACTAAACTGGTTGAGCAGTTCTTC. It translates to CASSKTKLVEQFF. Combining the CDR3 with reference TRBV19 and TRBJ2-1 gives the whole variable domain DGGITQSPKYLFRKEGQNVTLSCEQNLNHDAMYWYRQDPGQGLRLIYYSQIVNDFQKGDIAEGYSVSREKKESFPLTVTSAQKNPTAFYLCASSKTKLVEQFFGPGTRLTVL.

This chain joins TRBV20-1 and TRBJ1-2; D unclear. Trimming cost V 5 bases and J 5 bases, with 6 bases left between them. Germline CDR1 reads DFQATT; CDR2 reads SNEGSKA (reference sequence). There are 10 residues in the CDR3. For the CDR3, the DNA is TGCAGTGCTGACCGGTATGGCTACACCTTC. It specifies CSADRYGYTF.

To note about this clone: One end of the junction varies from germline; a read error may be responsible. The chain links TRBV7-7 to TRBJ2-7; the D call may be TRBD1 or TRBD2 (5 bases each). This CDR3 spans 13 amino acids. CDR1 and CDR2 from the germline V gene are SSHAT and FNYEAQ (reference sequence). The CDR3 loop reads CASSLGVGYEQYF. CDR3 DNA: TGTGCTAGCAGCCTGGGGGTGGGTTACGAGCAGTACTTC.

For the CDR3, the DNA is TGTGCCAGCTCCCGCCAAGACCGCCCCCCCGGGCAGTATTTT. It encodes CASSRQDRPPGQYF. This sequence joins TRBV13 and TRBJ2-3; no definite D call. This CDR3 is built from 14 residues. CDR1 and CDR2 from the germline V gene are PRHDT and FYEKMQ (reference sequence). Trimming took off 8 bases at V and 11 bases at J, with 23 bases between the two ends.

Points on this clone: A read error may account for a junction end that differs from germline. The V call is TRBV19, the J call TRBJ1-5, with 11 bases lining up with TRBD1. This CDR3 comprises 16 residues. Germline V gives CDR1 LNHDA, CDR2 SQIVND (reference sequence). The CDR3 region is CASTIGDRGSGQPQHF. Here the CDR3 DNA reads TGTGCCAGTACTATAGGGGACAGGGGGTCTGGGCAGCCCCAGCATTTT.

V gene TRBV7-9 combines with J gene TRBJ1-4; D ambiguous. Trimming stripped 3 bases from V and 2 bases from J, with 13 bases between. The CDR3 loop spans 16 amino acids. Germline assignment: CDR1 SEHNR and CDR2 FQNEAQ (reference sequence). The CDR3 sequence: CASSLKDPGTNEKLFF. CDR3 DNA: TGTGCCAGCAGCTTGAAGGATCCGGGTACTAATGAAAAACTGTTTTTT.

CDR3 nucleotides: TGTGCCAGCAGCTCAAGAATCCGGGACCCAGATACGCAGTATTTT. It is translated as CASSSRIRDPDTQYF. The rearrangement links TRBV7-2 to TRBJ2-3, with D tentatively TRBD1 or TRBD2 (5 bases each). Trimming shortened V by 4 bases and J by 4 bases, and 15 bases separated the two germline ends. Per the germline V gene, CDR1 is SGHTA and CDR2 is FQGNSA. This CDR3 has 15 residues.